Detailed here is one TCR beta chain. The sample is drawn from a study of blood T cell repertoires in COVID-19. Background on the study: Sources were T cells, B-cell-depleted T cells, or PBMCs; the material itself was cDNA or gDNA.

Per the study methods: By means of reference gene primer amplification, nucleated cell counts were estimated. The repertoire was sequenced with immunoSEQ multiplex PCR; TCRdb's copy has only in-frame clones and lacks some. The V and J calls and clone size come from that table; D and trimming were worked out from the DNA. This table has about 150,000 clones, around four fifths appearing once. The V gene's germline CDR1 is MGHRA and CDR2 YSYEKL. CDR3 length equals 17 residues. Trimming shortened V by 0 bases and J by 3 bases, and 17 bases separated the two germline ends. Grouping used clinical history reported by participants in a survey and questionnaire.

The sequenced material came from PBMCs or T cells enriched from blood (not recorded which). The receptor was derived from a woman in her forties who had recovered from COVID-19. The chain joins TRBV4-1 to TRBJ1-1, with D tentatively TRBD1 (5 bases). CDR3 sequence reads: CASSQEEDGRADTEAFF. Written as DNA, the CDR3 is TGCGCCAGCAGCCAAGAAGAAGACGGCAGGGCTGACACTGAAGCTTTCTTT.